The T cell receptor (beta chain) described here comes from a study of radiation and T cells in renal cell carcinoma. Clones were read by immunoSEQ multiplex PCR, and TCRdb kept only the in-frame ones, dropping some. The table lists 150,000 or so clones, roughly nine tenths of them singletons, with 3.5% to 5% in the top ten. The germline gives CDR1 SGHVS, CDR2 FQNEAQ. The V end was cut by 3 bases, the J end by 5 bases, with 19 bases between. This CDR3 region has 16 residues. Time point of the sample: baseline pretreatment blood. Treatment here: 15 Gy SBRT to primary tumor, nephrectomy 4 weeks later. The sample consisted of blood, taken from a patient whose treatment included radiotherapy and nephrectomy. The J gene is TRBJ1-1, the V gene TRBV7-8, with TRBD1 as a possible D gene (6 bases). The clonotype was recovered from a woman between 65 and 79 years old with renal cell carcinoma. The CDR3, as DNA: TGTGCCAGCAGCTTCCCCCCCGGTCAGGGGAGTACTGAAGCTTTCTTT. As protein: CASSFPPGQGSTEAFF.